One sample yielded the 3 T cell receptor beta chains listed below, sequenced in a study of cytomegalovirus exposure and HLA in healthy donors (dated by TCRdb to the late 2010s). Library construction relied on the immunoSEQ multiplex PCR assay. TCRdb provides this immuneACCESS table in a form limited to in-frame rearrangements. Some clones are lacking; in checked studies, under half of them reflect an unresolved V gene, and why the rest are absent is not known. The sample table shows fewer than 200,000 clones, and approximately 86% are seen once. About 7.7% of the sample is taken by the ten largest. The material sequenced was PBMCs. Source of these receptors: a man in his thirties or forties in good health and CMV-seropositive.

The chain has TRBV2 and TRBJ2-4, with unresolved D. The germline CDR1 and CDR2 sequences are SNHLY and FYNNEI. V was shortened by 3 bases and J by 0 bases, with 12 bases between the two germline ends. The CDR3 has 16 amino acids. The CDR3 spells CASSDPQALAKNIQYF. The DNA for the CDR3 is TGTGCCAGCAGTGACCCGCAAGCCTTAGCCAAAAACATTCAGTACTTC.

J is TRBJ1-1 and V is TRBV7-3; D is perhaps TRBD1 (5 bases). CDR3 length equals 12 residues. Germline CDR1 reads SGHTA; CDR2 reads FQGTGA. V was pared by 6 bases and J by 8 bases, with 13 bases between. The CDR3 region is CASSSRGGEAFF. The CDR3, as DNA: TGTGCCAGCAGTTCACGGGGGGGAGAAGCTTTCTTT.

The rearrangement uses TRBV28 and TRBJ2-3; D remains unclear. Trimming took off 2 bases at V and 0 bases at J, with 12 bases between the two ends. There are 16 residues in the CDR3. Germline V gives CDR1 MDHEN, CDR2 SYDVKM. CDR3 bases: TGTGCCAGCAGTTTACTGGGCACGTTTAGCACAGATACGCAGTATTTT. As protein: CASSLLGTFSTDTQYF.